One and the same sample provided the 26 T cell receptor beta chains below, sequenced in a study of T-cell reconstitution after alpha-beta-depleted transplantation in children. Preparation of the TCRbeta library involved a method that used unique molecular identifiers. TCRdb processed the PCR reads anew with MiXCR; each CDR3 protein has one entry. The sample has around 700,000 distinct CDR3 sequences; around 13% are singletons. The sample here was PBMCs, taken before TCRalphabeta/CD19-depleted stem cell transplant. The receptors here all came from a girl aged 2 to 10 with congenital amegakaryocytic thrombocytopenia, due to receive a stem cell transplant.

This clonotype was counted between two and nine times. The chain is built from TRBV3-1 and TRBJ2-2; TRBD2 matches 9 bases. The CDR3 has 24 amino acids. The junction had 30 bases not matched to a gene; V was cut back by 3 bases and J by 4 bases. CDR1 and CDR2 from the germline V gene are LGHDT and YNNKEL (reference sequence). The DNA for the CDR3 is TGTGCCAGCAGCCATCCGGGACTAGCACCGCCTGCAAAGGGAGAGGTGGTTAGCACCGGGGAGCTGTTTTTT. Translating it yields CASSHPGLAPPAKGEVVSTGELFF. The whole variable domain, remainder taken from reference TRBV3-1 and TRBJ2-2, is DTAVSQTPKYLVTQMGNDKSIKCEQNLGHDTMYWYKQDSKKFLKIMFSYNNKELIINETVPNRFSPKSPDKAHLNLHINSLELGDSAVYFCASSHPGLAPPAKGEVVSTGELFFGEGSRLTVL.

This clonotype came up a few times. The V call is TRBV27, the J call TRBJ2-7; TRBD2 matches 9 bases. The CDR3 is 13 amino acids. CDR1 is MNHEY, CDR2 SMNVEV, per germline (reference sequence). With 7 bases clipped from V and 7 bases from J, the junction kept 8 bases outside the gene matches. CDR3 region: CASTPSGRREQYF. CDR3 DNA sequence: TGTGCCAGCACCCCAAGCGGGAGGAGAGAGCAGTACTTC.

This clonotype was recorded a few times. The chain uses TRBV20-1 and TRBJ2-3, with 10 nucleotides matching TRBD2. J lost 6 bases, V lost 6 bases, and 9 bases had no gene match. The CDR3 extends over 14 amino acids. Germline values: CDR1 DFQATT, CDR2 SNEGSKA (reference sequence). This chain's CDR3 is CSAELAGPRDTQYF. In nucleotides, the CDR3 is TGCAGTGCAGAACTAGCGGGACCTAGGGATACGCAGTATTTT.

The V and J genes are TRBV9 and TRBJ2-5; D possibly corresponds to TRBD2 (5 bases). The germline CDR1 and CDR2 sequences are SGDLS and YYNGEE. CDR3 length: 14 residues. V lost 4 bases to trimming and J lost 3 bases, with 13 bases between them. The CDR3 nucleotides are TGTGCCAGCAGCCCCTGGGGAGCGGAAGAGACCCAGTACTTC. It translates to CASSPWGAEETQYF.

This clonotype came up a few times. The chain is built from TRBV11-2 and TRBJ2-1; 8 bases are a match to TRBD2. The V and J ends lost 6 bases and 7 bases, in that order; junction bases with no gene match: 11. Germline V gives CDR1 SGHAT, CDR2 FQNNGV. CDR3 length: 15 amino acids. The CDR3 DNA reads as TGTGCCAGCAGACCTGTAGCGGGACCACTGAATGAGCAGTTCTTC. Protein sequence: CASRPVAGPLNEQFF.

Comment on this clonotype: A much larger clone lies a single base off, so this may be a read error. The chain employs TRBV12-3 or TRBV12-4 and TRBJ2-5; tentative D call: TRBD1 (6 bases). This CDR3 comprises 12 residues. The DNA for the CDR3 is TGTGGCAGCAGGGGTATGATTGAGACCCAGTACTTC. Its protein is CGSRGMIETQYF.

The sample holds a few counts of this clonotype. The chain uses TRBV27 and TRBJ2-4; D remains ambiguous. Per germline, CDR1 MNHEY and CDR2 SMNVEV (reference sequence). The CDR3 sequence is 16 residues long. Between the trimmed V and J ends, which lost 5 bases and 0 bases, there was a span of 14 bases. DNA for the CDR3: TGTGCCAGCAGTCCTACATGGAGTGCAGCCAAAAACATTCAGTACTTC. Protein: CASSPTWSAAKNIQYF.

This chain joins TRBV20-1 and TRBJ2-3; the D gene could be TRBD1 or TRBD2 (6 bases each). Per the germline V gene, CDR1 is DFQATT and CDR2 is SNEGSKA (reference sequence). This CDR3 comprises 14 residues. Trimming removed 3 bases at V and 1 base at J, with 11 bases between. The CDR3 DNA is TGCAGTGCTAGTAGTAGGGGGGGCACAGATACGCAGTATTTT. Amino acid sequence: CSASSRGGTDTQYF.

This clonotype was detected many times. This rearrangement joins TRBV7-2 to TRBJ2-3, with D tentatively TRBD2 (5 bases). Trimming cost V 10 bases and J 0 bases, with 17 bases left between them. The CDR3 runs to 15 residues. Germline V lookup: CDR1 SGHTA, CDR2 FQGNSA. The CDR3 nucleotides are TGTGCCACCAAGCTTTGGCGGACTAGCACAGATACGCAGTATTTT. This translates into CATKLWRTSTDTQYF.

This clonotype has ten or more counts. The genes are TRBV5-1 and TRBJ1-2; 7 bases match TRBD1. Germline assignment: CDR1 SGHRS and CDR2 YFSETQ. The V gene end was trimmed by 4 bases and the J gene end by 3 bases; junction bases not matched to a gene: 6. This CDR3 region has 14 residues. The CDR3 spells CASSIRQGDYGYTF. In DNA, the CDR3 is TGCGCCAGCAGCATCCGACAGGGTGACTATGGCTACACCTTC.

This clonotype was seen a few times. The V gene is TRBV4-1, the J gene TRBJ2-5, with D tentatively TRBD1 or TRBD2 (5 bases each). This CDR3 has 17 amino acids. Trimming cost V 4 bases and J 5 bases, with 23 bases left between them. Germline V gives CDR1 MGHRA, CDR2 YSYEKL. The CDR3 DNA reads as TGCGCCAGCAGCCGTGTAGGGGTTGGAATCAGGGAGGAGACCCAGTACTTC. Translated: CASSRVGVGIREETQYF.

This clonotype showed up many times. The genes are TRBV6-1 and TRBJ2-4; D is tentatively TRBD1 or TRBD2 (5 bases each). The CDR3 extends over 15 amino acids. V lost 6 bases and J 1 base, leaving 13 bases between the germline ends. In germline, CDR1 is MNHNS, CDR2 SASEGT. CDR3: CASRVGAGAKNIQYF. The CDR3 coding sequence is TGTGCCAGCAGAGTCGGGGCAGGGGCCAAAAACATTCAGTACTTC.

The chain combines TRBV5-1 with TRBJ2-1; 10 positions match TRBD2. The V gene's germline CDR1 is SGHRS and CDR2 YFSETQ. Trimming cost V 3 bases and J 3 bases; bases outside gene matches: 9. This CDR3 region has 17 residues. The CDR3 DNA sequence: TGCGCCAGCAGCTCCAGACTAGCGGGCGATAGCTACAATGAGCAGTTCTTC. It codes for CASSSRLAGDSYNEQFF.

This clonotype has a count of ten or more. The rearrangement uses TRBV24-1 and TRBJ2-1; TRBD2 agrees at 11 bases. The CDR3 is 15 residues long. V dropped 7 bases and J dropped 9; count of bases not matched to a gene: 10. Germline V CDR1 and CDR2: KGHDR, SFDVKD. CDR3 sequence reads: CATRGTSGSSAEQFF. CDR3 coding DNA: TGTGCCACCAGGGGTACTAGCGGGAGTAGTGCTGAGCAGTTCTTC.

This clonotype was found a few times. J is TRBJ2-3 and V is TRBV28; 11 bases are shared with TRBD2. Germline CDR1 reads MDHEN; CDR2 reads SYDVKM. CDR3 length equals 18 residues. Trimming at V came to 1 base and at J to 4 bases, leaving 10 bases not matched to a gene. CDR3 in DNA: TGTGCCAGCAGTTTATTTTCCGAGACTAGCGGGATTCCAGATACGCAGTATTTT. As protein: CASSLFSETSGIPDTQYF.

This clonotype has more than one count but fewer than ten. This chain uses TRBV30 with TRBJ2-7; possible D gene TRBD2, 5 bases. Germline V gene data show CDR1 as GTSNPN and CDR2 as SVGIG (reference sequence). There are 12 residues in the CDR3. Trimming took 0 bases from V and 2 from J, leaving 5 bases between them. CDR3 amino acids: CAWSVGTYEQYF. The CDR3 DNA sequence: TGTGCCTGGAGTGTCGGGACCTACGAGCAGTACTTC.

This clonotype was detected only a few times. The rearrangement joins TRBV3-1 to TRBJ2-3; D gene unclear. The V end lost 0 bases, the J end lost 5 bases, and 18 bases lay between the germline ends. CDR1 is LGHDT, CDR2 YNNKEL, per germline (reference sequence). The CDR3 totals 17 residues. The chain's CDR3 is CASSQDPYVRILDTQYF. The CDR3 DNA reads as TGTGCCAGCAGCCAAGACCCGTATGTAAGGATTCTAGATACGCAGTATTTT.

This clonotype was counted a few times. This chain uses TRBV12-3 or TRBV12-4 with TRBJ1-4; 7 bases fit TRBD1. The CDR3 contains 13 residues. V gave up 6 bases and J gave up 8 bases; unmatched junction bases: 6. In DNA, the CDR3 is TGTGCCAGCAGCCTACAGGGGACCGAAAAACTGTTTTTT. Translation gives CASSLQGTEKLFF.

Ten or more counts support this clonotype. The chain joins TRBV5-1 to TRBJ2-3; D unclear. The CDR3 consists of 13 residues. V was pared by 7 bases and J by 5 bases, with 14 bases between. The germline V gene encodes CDR1 SGHRS and CDR2 YFSETQ. The CDR3 bases are TGCGCCAGCGGCAACCCGACACAAGATACGCAGTATTTT. Translated, it gives CASGNPTQDTQYF.

The J gene is TRBJ1-2, the V gene TRBV20-1, with 10 bases fitting TRBD1. V shed 0 bases and J 1 base; nucleotides not matched to a gene: 8. Germline V gene data show CDR1 as DFQATT and CDR2 as SNEGSKA (reference sequence). The CDR3 extends over 17 amino acids. CDR3 coding DNA: TGCAGTGCTAGAGACCCTCGGGACAGGGGAATTAACTATGGCTACACCTTC. This encodes CSARDPRDRGINYGYTF.

This clonotype has at least ten counts. This chain uses TRBV27 with TRBJ2-7; 7 bases agree with TRBD2. The length of the CDR3 is 15 residues. Germline CDR1 MNHEY, CDR2 SMNVEV (reference sequence). The V gene end was trimmed by 3 bases and the J gene end by 4 bases; junction bases not matched to a gene: 9. The CDR3 region is CASSFRLAVGYEQYF. The CDR3 DNA reads as TGTGCCAGCAGTTTTAGGCTAGCGGTTGGGTACGAGCAGTACTTC.

This clonotype was observed at least ten times. The chain employs TRBV5-1 and TRBJ2-7, with TRBD1 as a possible D gene (5 bases). Per germline, CDR1 SGHRS and CDR2 YFSETQ. The CDR3 spans 13 residues. Trimming took off 0 bases at V and 6 bases at J, with 10 bases between the two ends. In DNA form, the CDR3 reads TGCGCCAGCAGCTTGGAGGGGTTGGGCGAGCAGTACTTC. Protein product: CASSLEGLGEQYF.

The table lists this clonotype with many counts. The rearrangement joins TRBV6-5 to TRBJ2-5; 11 bases map to TRBD2. From germline, CDR1 is MNHEY and CDR2 SVGAGI. V trimming: 2 bases; J trimming: 0 bases; junction bases outside the gene matches: 5. The length of the CDR3 is 17 residues. CDR3 amino acids: CASSYTQLAGDQETQYF. The CDR3 DNA is TGTGCCAGCAGTTACACCCAACTAGCGGGAGACCAAGAGACCCAGTACTTC.

This clonotype appeared a few times. The V call is TRBV15, the J call TRBJ2-6; TRBD1 matches at 7 bases. Germline CDR1 and CDR2: LNHNV and YYDKDF (reference sequence). The trim removed 8 bases at V and 9 bases at J, leaving 4 bases unmatched. The CDR3 loop spans 12 amino acids. CDR3 sequence reads: CATRRDSNVLTF. The DNA of the CDR3 is TGTGCCACCCGACGGGACAGCAACGTCCTGACTTTC.

This clonotype was observed many times. The DNA is omitted, as the CDR3 cannot be located on it reliably, and the CDR3 follows TCRdb's listing. The chain is built from TRBV20-1 and TRBJ1-2; TRBD1, the table's D call, lacks a check against the DNA. CDR1 and CDR2 from the germline V gene are DFQATT and SNEGSKA (reference sequence). The CDR3 numbers 13 amino acids, ends counted. CDR3: CSAHSGRAYGYTF.

Only a few counts were recorded for this clonotype. The chain joins TRBV7-2 to TRBJ2-3; D not resolved. V was pared by 7 bases and J by 1 base, with 15 bases between. The CDR3 consists of 15 residues. CDR1 and CDR2 from the germline V gene are SGHTA and FQGNSA. The CDR3 region has the DNA TGTGCCAGCACCCTAGAGGCGGTGCGCACAGATACGCAGTATTTT. Residues: CASTLEAVRTDTQYF.